Sequencing of this TCR beta chain was carried out in a study of blood T cells in healthy people across ages. The length of the CDR3 is 14 residues. With V trimmed by 5 bases and J by 7 bases, 9 bases remained unmatched. Germline V gives CDR1 DFQATT, CDR2 SNEGSKA (reference sequence). Through a sample-barcoded 5' primer and a J-beta primer mix, a second PCR was run for roughly 6 to 12 cycles. One entry per CDR3 protein results from TCRdb running MiXCR on the 5' RACE reads. The repertoire includes approximately 760,000 distinct CDR3 sequences, approximately 25% of them detected once, and 9.4% sits in the top ten. The sample was also linked to a second study, of T cells of mothers and their children.

This chain joins TRBV20-1 and TRBJ2-1, with TRBD2 matching 9 bases. The TCR sequence derives from a boy aged 5 to 17 in good health. Sequenced sample: blood. In nucleotides, the CDR3 is TGCAGTGCTGGAGGGGCTAGCGGGATGAATGAGCAGTTCTTC. This gives the protein CSAGGASGMNEQFF.